This entry lists 24 T cell receptor beta chains sequenced from one sample in a study of blood T cell repertoires in COVID-19. Repertoires were generated with immunoSEQ multiplex PCR, while TCRdb's copy carries only in-frame clones and drops some. Of 58,000 or so clones detected, over 70% appear once; the ten largest clones hold nearly 5%. Sequenced: peripheral blood. These receptors came from a human donor in a cohort sampled during active COVID-19.

This sequence joins TRBV6-5 and TRBJ1-1; 8 nucleotides agree with TRBD1. This CDR3 spans 14 amino acids. Per the germline V gene, CDR1 is MNHEY and CDR2 is SVGAGI. Losses at the gene ends were 7 bases for V and 4 bases for J; bases not matched to a gene: 8. The chain's CDR3 is CASNPTGQATEAFF. CDR3 in DNA: TGTGCCAGCAACCCTACGGGACAGGCCACTGAAGCTTTCTTT.

The CDR3 DNA reads as TGTGCCAGCAGCCAAGTTACCACAGGGGACGAAGAAGAGACCCAGTACTTC. Amino acid sequence: CASSQVTTGDEEETQYF. The chain links TRBV3-1 (or the pseudogene TRBV3-2) to TRBJ2-5; 7 nucleotides align to TRBD1. V lost 1 base and J lost 3; bases outside the gene matches: 11. The CDR3 contains 17 residues. CDR1 LGHDT and CDR2 YNNKEL come from the germline V gene (reference sequence).

J is TRBJ2-7 and V is TRBV24-1; a possible D gene is TRBD2 (5 bases). CDR3 length: 14 amino acids. CDR1 KGHDR and CDR2 SFDVKD come from the germline V gene. The V and J ends lost 3 bases and 3 bases respectively, with 11 bases between them. The DNA for the CDR3 is TGTGCCACCAGTGATGCCGGGATCAACTACGAGCAGTACTTC. This encodes CATSDAGINYEQYF.

This chain connects TRBV6-5 to TRBJ1-4; weak D call: TRBD1 (5 bases). The V end was cut by 5 bases, the J end by 3 bases, with 13 bases between. Germline V gives CDR1 MNHEY, CDR2 SVGAGI. The CDR3 sequence is 15 residues long. The CDR3 DNA sequence: TGTGCCAGCAGTAGCAGTGCGGGACCTAATGAAAAACTGTTTTTT. Translation: CASSSSAGPNEKLFF.

This clone came up a few times. This chain uses TRBV19 with TRBJ2-3; 8 bases align to TRBD1. V was clipped by 5 bases and J by 0 bases; unmatched bases: 4. The germline gives CDR1 LNHDA, CDR2 SQIVND (reference sequence). CDR3 length equals 15 residues. In DNA, the CDR3 is TGTGCCAGTAGTCACAGGGGGTTCAGCACAGATACGCAGTATTTT. Protein product: CASSHRGFSTDTQYF.

The rearrangement joins TRBV6-4 to TRBJ2-5, with a possible D match to TRBD2 (5 bases). Trimming cost V 3 bases and J 7 bases, with 9 bases left between them. The CDR3 consists of 12 residues. From germline, CDR1 is MRHNA and CDR2 SNTAGT. CDR3 amino acids: CASSEHEGTQYF. CDR3 nucleotides: TGTGCCAGCAGTGAGCACGAGGGGACCCAGTACTTC.

This clone was picked up one time. This chain connects TRBV27 to TRBJ1-1; D gene ambiguous. This CDR3 is built from 11 residues. The V end lost 10 bases, the J end lost 4 bases, and 10 bases lay between the germline ends. The germline CDR1 and CDR2 sequences are MNHEY and SMNVEV (reference sequence). The CDR3 sequence is CATRRGTEAFF. In nucleotides, the CDR3 is TGTGCCACCAGGCGGGGCACTGAAGCTTTCTTT.

V gene TRBV4-1 combines with J gene TRBJ2-1, with 8 bases matching TRBD1. CDR1 is MGHRA and CDR2 is YSYEKL in the germline V gene. Trimming removed 1 base from V and 4 bases from J; junction bases left unmatched: 3. The CDR3 spans 15 residues. The CDR3 DNA reads TGCGCCAGCAGCCAAGGGACAGGGAGATACAATGAGCAGTTCTTC. Translated: CASSQGTGRYNEQFF.

This clone was found a few times. This chain uses TRBV7-9 with TRBJ2-7, with D unclear. The CDR3 length is 15 residues. Germline-derived CDR1 and CDR2 are SEHNR and FQNEAQ (reference sequence). V shed 4 bases and J shed 2 bases, with 15 bases lying between them. Here the CDR3 reads CASSSSLGTPYEQYF. The CDR3 DNA reads TGTGCCAGCAGCTCTTCCCTGGGCACCCCCTACGAGCAGTACTTC.

The chain is built from TRBV6-5 and TRBJ2-2, with D possibly being TRBD1 (5 bases). V was cut by 10 bases and J by 5 bases, with 20 bases left in between. Germline assignment: CDR1 MNHEY and CDR2 SVGAGI. This CDR3 is 15 amino acids long. DNA of the CDR3: TGTGCCACCTATCGGACACCATCCTTTACCGGGGAGCTGTTTTTT. Encoded protein: CATYRTPSFTGELFF.

The gene calls are TRBV28 and TRBJ2-7; TRBD2 matches at 12 bases. This CDR3 contains 16 residues. V dropped 8 bases and J dropped 6; count of bases not matched to a gene: 14. Germline CDR1 and CDR2: MDHEN and SYDVKM. The CDR3 is CASGTLAGGPNGEQYF. For the CDR3, the DNA is TGTGCCAGCGGGACGCTAGCGGGAGGGCCAAACGGCGAGCAGTACTTC.

The chain couples TRBV14 to TRBJ2-2; unclear D gene. The V and J ends lost 0 bases and 7 bases respectively, with 9 bases between them. CDR3 length: 14 residues. Germline V CDR1 and CDR2: SGHDN, FVKESK. In nucleotides, the CDR3 is TGTGCCAGCAGCCAAGATCCCAGAATCGGGGAGCTGTTTTTT. Translated, it gives CASSQDPRIGELFF.

Here the CDR3 reads CASSPGQGAVGNTIYF. CDR3 DNA sequence: TGTGCCAGCAGCCCAGGACAGGGGGCGGTGGGAAACACCATATATTTT. This chain joins TRBV11-2 and TRBJ1-3; 11 bases are shared with TRBD1. J gave up 4 bases and V 5 bases, and 7 bases lay outside the gene matches. The CDR3 spans 16 residues. Looked up from germline, CDR1 is SGHAT and CDR2 is FQNNGV.

The rearrangement links TRBV2 to TRBJ1-5; 7 nucleotides align to TRBD1. This CDR3 region has 15 residues. Unmatched junction bases numbered 3, after V lost 4 bases and J lost 0 bases. Germline-derived CDR1 and CDR2 are SNHLY and FYNNEI. As DNA, the CDR3 is TGTGCCAGCAGTGGTCGACAGGGTAGCAATCAGCCCCAGCATTTT. Translated, it gives CASSGRQGSNQPQHF.

This clone is a singleton in its sample. This chain uses TRBV3-1 (or the pseudogene TRBV3-2) with TRBJ2-7; 7 bases fit TRBD1. V was clipped by 4 bases and J by 2 bases; unmatched bases: 8. CDR1 LGHDT and CDR2 YNNKEL come from the germline V gene (reference sequence). The CDR3 is 15 amino acids. The CDR3 coding sequence is TGTGCCAGCAGCCCGACAGGGCTGGGGCCCTACGAGCAGTACTTC. Residues: CASSPTGLGPYEQYF.

The V and J genes are TRBV7-6 and TRBJ1-3, with 7 bases fitting TRBD1. V shed 5 bases and J 2 bases; nucleotides not matched to a gene: 3. The CDR3 contains 14 residues. Germline V gene data show CDR1 as SGHVS and CDR2 as FNYEAQ. Here the CDR3 DNA reads TGTGCCAGCAGCCGACAGGGCCCTGGAAACACCATATATTTT. Translated, it gives CASSRQGPGNTIYF.

This chain joins TRBV18 and TRBJ1-1, with D uncertain. Trimming removed 4 bases at V and 2 bases at J, with 14 bases between. The germline V gene has CDR1 KGHSH and CDR2 LQKENI. The CDR3 has 15 residues. CDR3: CASSLPGGSNTEAFF. The DNA of the CDR3 is TGTGCCAGCTCACTCCCCGGTGGGAGCAACACTGAAGCTTTCTTT.

The CDR3 DNA follows: TGTGCCAGCAGCTCTGGAGGCGGGAGCAATCAGCCCCAGCATTTT. Translated, it gives CASSSGGGSNQPQHF. The genes are TRBV28 and TRBJ1-5; no firm D call. This CDR3 contains 15 residues. Germline V gives CDR1 MDHEN, CDR2 SYDVKM. Trimming removed 6 bases from V and 1 base from J, with 13 bases in between.

Details on this clone: Other DNA sequences in this sample translate to the same CDR3. This chain uses TRBV6-5 with TRBJ1-5; 10 bases line up with TRBD1. Germline CDR1 MNHEY, CDR2 SVGAGI. The CDR3 runs 13 residues. V was pared by 6 bases and J by 4 bases, with 0 bases of the junction left unmatched. CDR3 residues: CASRGQGNQPQHF. The CDR3 bases are TGTGCCAGCAGGGGACAGGGGAATCAGCCCCAGCATTTT.

The rearrangement uses TRBV20-1 and TRBJ1-5, with D perhaps matching TRBD1 (5 bases). CDR1 is DFQATT, CDR2 SNEGSKA, per germline (reference sequence). The CDR3 runs to 15 residues. Trimming removed 3 bases at V and 2 bases at J, with 14 bases between. CDR3 region: CSASWDLLGNQPQHF. The CDR3 nucleotides are TGCAGTGCTAGTTGGGACTTGCTGGGCAATCAGCCCCAGCATTTT.

This clone came up once. The gene calls are TRBV20-1 and TRBJ1-1; D is possibly TRBD1 (6 bases). V lost 3 bases and J 2 bases, leaving 19 bases between the germline ends. CDR3 length: 16 residues. CDR1 DFQATT and CDR2 SNEGSKA come from the germline V gene (reference sequence). CDR3 DNA sequence: TGCAGTGCTAGTTCGCCTAGACAGGCCCAAAACACTGAAGCTTTCTTT. Residues: CSASSPRQAQNTEAFF.

The chain couples TRBV5-1 to TRBJ1-2; TRBD1 agrees at 7 bases. Germline trimming cut 4 bases from V and 4 bases from J; bases unmatched to any gene: 16. Per the germline V gene, CDR1 is SGHRS and CDR2 is YFSETQ. CDR3 size: 17 residues. Here the CDR3 DNA reads TGCGCCAGCAGCCAAGGGACAGCCACGACTTCCCTCTATGGCTACACCTTC. This gives the protein CASSQGTATTSLYGYTF.

This rearrangement joins TRBV27 to TRBJ2-3, with D perhaps TRBD2 (6 bases). The CDR3 runs 16 residues. Germline V lookup: CDR1 MNHEY, CDR2 SMNVEV (reference sequence). V was shortened by 5 bases and J by 3 bases, with 18 bases between the two germline ends. The CDR3 sequence is CASSPRDSGITDTQYF. The CDR3 nucleotides are TGTGCCAGCAGTCCCCGGGATAGCGGTATTACAGATACGCAGTATTTT.

This sequence joins TRBV29-1 and TRBJ1-2, with 7 positions matching TRBD1. Germline values: CDR1 SQVTM, CDR2 ANQGSEA. Germline trimming cut 4 bases from V and 4 bases from J; bases unmatched to any gene: 9. The CDR3 length is 14 residues. The CDR3 DNA reads TGCAGCGTTGGTGGGGCAGGGGGAATCTATGGCTACACCTTC. This encodes CSVGGAGGIYGYTF.